This TCR beta chain was identified during a study of CD8 T cells in ankylosing spondylitis. Study conclusions and caveats: Apparently characteristic of ankylosing spondylitis blood was a TCR beta motif (roughly eight highly homologous variants). The clones that were linked to disease were reported to be significantly enriched in matched synovial fluid samples from ankylosing spondylitis patients. CD8+ cells made up the disease-linked clones, which were relatively rare in peripheral blood. Some of these motif variants have turned up before, in reports on reactive arthritis synovial fluid and blood.

TCRdb re-called the 5' RACE reads through MiXCR, storing one row per CDR3 protein. The sample lists 200,000 to 250,000 distinct CDR3 sequences, about 10% occurring once. In regard to this clonotype: Its antigen is unknown. A clone one base away is much larger, so this may be a read error.

Between the trimmed V and J ends, which lost 0 bases and 7 bases, there was a span of 9 bases. Germline V lookup: CDR1 DFQATT, CDR2 SNEGSKA (reference sequence). This CDR3 region has 13 residues. The sequencing input was blood, either unsorted or a sorted T cell fraction (not recorded which). The sequence came from a male donor with ankylosing spondylitis or in good health (not recorded which). The rearrangement joins TRBV20-1 to TRBJ2-2; D unclear. The CDR3 protein is CSARDSVGGELFF. The DNA for the CDR3 is TGCAGTGCTAGAGATTCCGTTGGCGGGGAGCTGTTTTTT.